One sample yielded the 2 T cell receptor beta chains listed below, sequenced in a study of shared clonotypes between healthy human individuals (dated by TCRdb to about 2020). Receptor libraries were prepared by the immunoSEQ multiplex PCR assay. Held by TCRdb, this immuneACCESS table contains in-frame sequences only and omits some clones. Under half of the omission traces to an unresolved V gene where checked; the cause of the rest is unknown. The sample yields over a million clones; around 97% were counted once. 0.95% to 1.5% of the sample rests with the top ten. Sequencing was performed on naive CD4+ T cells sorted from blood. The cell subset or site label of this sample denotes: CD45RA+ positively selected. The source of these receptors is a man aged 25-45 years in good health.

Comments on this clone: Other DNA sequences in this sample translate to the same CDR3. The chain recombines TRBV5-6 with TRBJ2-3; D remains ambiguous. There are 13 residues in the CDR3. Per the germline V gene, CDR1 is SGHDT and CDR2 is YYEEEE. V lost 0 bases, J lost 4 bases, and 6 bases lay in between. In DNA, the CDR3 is TGTGCCAGCAGCTTGGCCGGGCCAGATACGCAGTATTTT. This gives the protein CASSLAGPDTQYF.

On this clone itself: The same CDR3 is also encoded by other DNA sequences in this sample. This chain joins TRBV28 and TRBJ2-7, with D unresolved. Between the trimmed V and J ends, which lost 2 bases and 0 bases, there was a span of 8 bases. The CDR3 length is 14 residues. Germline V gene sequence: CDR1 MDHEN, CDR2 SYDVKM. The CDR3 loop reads CASSLPGLSYEQYF. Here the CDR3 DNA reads TGTGCCAGCAGTTTACCGGGCCTCTCCTACGAGCAGTACTTC.